This T cell receptor beta chain was captured by sequencing in a study of T cells after yellow fever vaccination. Overall study findings and caveats: Weaker overall was a secondary response that nonetheless peaked faster, on day 5 versus 15.

As for this clonotype: Its matching antigen is unknown. The junction departs from the called germline gene at one end, perhaps through a read error.

Using its own MiXCR run on the 5' RACE reads, TCRdb lists one record per CDR3 protein. This table holds 600,000 to 750,000 distinct CDR3 sequences, over 9% found once. Germline V lookup: CDR1 SQVTM, CDR2 ANQGSEA. The CDR3 has 10 amino acids. This clonotype was obtained from a man under 40 who received the YFV17D yellow fever vaccine. The sequencing here drew on PBMCs, taken on the day of the yellow fever booster vaccination. The gene calls are TRBV29-1 and TRBJ2-4, with unresolved D. The CDR3 region is CSVVNNTQYF. In DNA, the CDR3 is TGCAGCGTCGTGAATAACACTCAGTACTTC.